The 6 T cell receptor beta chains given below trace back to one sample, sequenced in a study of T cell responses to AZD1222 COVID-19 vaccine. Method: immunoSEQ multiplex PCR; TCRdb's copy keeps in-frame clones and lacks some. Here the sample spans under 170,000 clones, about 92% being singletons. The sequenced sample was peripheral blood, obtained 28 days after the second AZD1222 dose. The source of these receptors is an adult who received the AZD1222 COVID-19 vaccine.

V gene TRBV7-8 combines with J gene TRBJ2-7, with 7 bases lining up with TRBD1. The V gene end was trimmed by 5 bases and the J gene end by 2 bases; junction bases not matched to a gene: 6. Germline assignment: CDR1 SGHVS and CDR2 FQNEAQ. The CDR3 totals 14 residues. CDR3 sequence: CASSPRDRAYEQYF. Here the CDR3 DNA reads TGTGCCAGCAGCCCCCGGGACAGAGCCTACGAGCAGTACTTC.

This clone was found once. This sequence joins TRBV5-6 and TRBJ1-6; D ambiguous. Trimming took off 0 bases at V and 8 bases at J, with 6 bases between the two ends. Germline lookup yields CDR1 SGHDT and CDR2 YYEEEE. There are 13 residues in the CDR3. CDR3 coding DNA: TGTGCCAGCAGCTTGGTATCGGATTCACCCCTCCACTTT. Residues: CASSLVSDSPLHF.

The CDR3 protein is CASSPPGTYTDTQYF. CDR3 DNA sequence: TGTGCCAGCTCACCACCGGGCACCTACACAGATACGCAGTATTTT. The chain combines TRBV18 with TRBJ2-3; D remains unclear. The ends were cut back, 0 bases at V and 2 bases at J, with 9 bases in the middle. The CDR3 extends over 15 amino acids. The germline CDR1 and CDR2 sequences are KGHSH and LQKENI.

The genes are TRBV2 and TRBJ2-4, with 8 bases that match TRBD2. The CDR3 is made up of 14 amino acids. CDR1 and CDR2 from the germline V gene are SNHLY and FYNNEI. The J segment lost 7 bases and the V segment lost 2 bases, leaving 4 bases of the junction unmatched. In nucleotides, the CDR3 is TGTGCCAGCAGTGAACGAGCGGGAGTCAACATTCAGTACTTC. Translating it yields CASSERAGVNIQYF.

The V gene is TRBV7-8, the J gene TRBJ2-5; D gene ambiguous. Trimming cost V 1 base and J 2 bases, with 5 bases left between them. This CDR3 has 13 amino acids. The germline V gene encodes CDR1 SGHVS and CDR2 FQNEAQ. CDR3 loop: CASSLVQQETQYF. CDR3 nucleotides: TGTGCCAGCAGCTTAGTGCAGCAAGAGACCCAGTACTTC. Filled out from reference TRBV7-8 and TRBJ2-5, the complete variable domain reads GAGVSQSPRYKVAKRGQDVALRCDPISGHVSLFWYQQALGQGPEFLTYFQNEAQLDKSGLPSDRFFAERPEGSVSTLKIQRTQQEDSAVYLCASSLVQQETQYFGPGTRLLVL.

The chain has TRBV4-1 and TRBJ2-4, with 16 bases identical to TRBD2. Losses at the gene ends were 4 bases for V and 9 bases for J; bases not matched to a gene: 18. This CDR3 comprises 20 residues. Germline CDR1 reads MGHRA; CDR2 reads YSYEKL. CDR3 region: CASSPFTPAGTSGRASIQYF. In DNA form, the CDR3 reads TGCGCCAGCAGCCCTTTCACGCCCGCCGGGACTAGCGGGAGGGCAAGCATTCAGTACTTC.